This T cell receptor (beta chain) was recovered during a study of blood T cell repertoires in COVID-19. Those who participated ranged in age from about 18 to 89 years and resided in approximately 23 US areas. Profiling relied on immunoSEQ multiplex PCR, and the TCRdb table lists in-frame clones only, not all of them. Here the sample spans roughly 340,000 clones, 85% to 90% being singletons. The TCR originated in a man between 18 and 29 years old who had recovered from COVID-19. Sequencing input: PBMCs or T cells enriched from blood (not recorded which).

CDR3 nucleotides: TGTGCCAGCAGCCTAATGCAGGGGCACGAGCAGTACTTC. Residues: CASSLMQGHEQYF. V gene TRBV3-1 (or the pseudogene TRBV3-2) combines with J gene TRBJ2-7; a weak D match, TRBD1 (6 bases). The CDR3 is 13 amino acids. Germline V lookup: CDR1 LGHDT, CDR2 YNNKEL (reference sequence). V lost 4 bases and J 5 bases, leaving 12 bases between the germline ends.